Below, one T cell receptor beta chain is given with its context. This entry comes from a study of blood T cell repertoires in COVID-19. Some clones are missing from TCRdb's copy, which holds only in-frame ones; the method was immunoSEQ multiplex PCR. The sample holds some 510,000 clones, around nine tenths seen once. The participants were between 18 and 89 years old and came from roughly 24 US areas. The length of the CDR3 is 12 residues. Trimming removed 3 bases from V and 9 bases from J, with 11 bases in between. Germline CDR1 reads MDHEN; CDR2 reads SYDVKM. The clonotype was recovered from a middle-aged woman who had recovered from COVID-19. The chain links TRBV28 to TRBJ2-5; D call uncertain. Specimen: PBMCs or T cells enriched from blood (not recorded which). The DNA of the CDR3 is TGTGCCAGCAGTTTGCCTTTCCGAGCCCAGTACTTC. This sequence encodes CASSLPFRAQYF.